Shown below are 21 T cell receptor beta chains from a single sample sequenced in a study of blood T cell repertoires in COVID-19. Assay: immunoSEQ multiplex PCR; the TCRdb copy retains only in-frame clones and omits some. The profile shows about 270,000 clones, 80% to 95% of them singletons. Sequenced: PBMCs or T cells enriched from blood (not recorded which). These receptors were taken from a man in his forties who had been exposed to COVID-19.

The chain joins TRBV7-8 to TRBJ2-7, with D perhaps matching TRBD1 (5 bases). The V end lost 5 bases, the J end lost 6 bases, and 14 bases lay between the germline ends. The CDR3 extends over 13 amino acids. Germline CDR1 and CDR2: SGHVS and FQNEAQ. In DNA form, the CDR3 reads TGTGCCAGCAGCGAAACCCAGGGTTCCGAGCAGTACTTC. The encoded protein is CASSETQGSEQYF. The entire variable domain, with the rest obtained from reference TRBV7-8 and TRBJ2-7, is as follows: GAGVSQSPRYKVAKRGQDVALRCDPISGHVSLFWYQQALGQGPEFLTYFQNEAQLDKSGLPSDRFFAERPEGSVSTLKIQRTQQEDSAVYLCASSETQGSEQYFGPGTRLTVT.

The chain recombines TRBV7-3 with TRBJ2-5, with D tentatively TRBD1 (6 bases). Germline-derived CDR1 and CDR2 are SGHTA and FQGTGA. V lost 4 bases and J lost 2, with 8 bases in between. This CDR3 spans 13 amino acids. The CDR3 bases are TGTGCCAGCAGCTGGGGACAACAAGAGACCCAGTACTTC. Its protein is CASSWGQQETQYF. Looking up the rest from reference TRBV7-3 and TRBJ2-5 gives the full variable domain: GAGVSQTPSNKVTEKGKYVELRCDPISGHTALYWYRQSLGQGPEFLIYFQGTGAADDSGLPNDRFFAVRPEGSVSTLKIQRTERGDSAVYLCASSWGQQETQYFGPGTRLLVL.

The gene calls are TRBV29-1 and TRBJ2-1; TRBD1 might be the D (5 bases). CDR1 SQVTM and CDR2 ANQGSEA come from the germline V gene. This CDR3 contains 12 residues. The germline V and J ends were trimmed by 4 bases and 8 bases, with 12 bases remaining between them. The CDR3 loop reads CSVVAGYDEQFF. The CDR3 nucleotides are TGCAGCGTTGTTGCAGGGTACGATGAGCAGTTCTTC.

The CDR3 loop reads CASSFVTGGHEQFF. The CDR3 DNA reads TGTGCCAGCAGTTTCGTGACAGGGGGCCATGAGCAGTTCTTC. The chain employs TRBV6-2 or TRBV6-3 and TRBJ2-1; 10 bases line up with TRBD1. V lost 4 bases and J lost 8; bases outside the gene matches: 5. There are 14 residues in the CDR3. In germline, CDR1 is MNHEY, CDR2 SVGEGT.

This clone came up a few times. The rearrangement uses TRBV9 and TRBJ2-5, with 10 bases matching TRBD2. CDR1 is SGDLS and CDR2 is YYNGEE in the germline V gene. CDR3 length: 14 residues. Unmatched junction bases numbered 6, after V lost 5 bases and J lost 5 bases. CDR3 in amino acids: CASSTSGMYETQYF. CDR3 nucleotide sequence: TGTGCCAGCAGTACTAGCGGGATGTACGAGACCCAGTACTTC.

CDR3 nucleotide sequence: TGTGCCAGCAGTGAAGGGAGGGCGGACGGGGAGCTGTTTTTT. Its translation: CASSEGRADGELFF. The rearrangement uses TRBV6-1 and TRBJ2-2; a possible D gene is TRBD2 (6 bases). This CDR3 contains 14 residues. The V end was cut by 1 base, the J end by 7 bases, with 10 bases between. Per the germline V gene, CDR1 is MNHNS and CDR2 is SASEGT.

The count of this clone is one. The chain has TRBV18 and TRBJ1-4; D is undetermined. The ends were cut back, 3 bases at V and 3 bases at J, with 11 bases in the middle. From germline, CDR1 is KGHSH and CDR2 LQKENI. The CDR3 totals 15 residues. In nucleotides, the CDR3 is TGTGCCAGCTCACCCCGCGGGGTGGCTAATGAAAAACTGTTTTTT. Protein: CASSPRGVANEKLFF.

In this sample, this clone turned up once. The V and J genes are TRBV19 and TRBJ1-5; a weak D match, TRBD1 (6 bases). The CDR3 consists of 15 residues. The germline CDR1 and CDR2 sequences are LNHDA and SQIVND (reference sequence). The germline V and J ends were trimmed by 1 base and 3 bases, with 10 bases remaining between them. CDR3 nucleotide sequence: TGTGCCAGTAGTATAGGGGGGCAGGACAATCAGCCCCAGCATTTT. This sequence encodes CASSIGGQDNQPQHF.

This chain links TRBV5-1 with TRBJ2-1; 8 bases fit TRBD1. Germline V gene lookup returns CDR1 SGHRS and CDR2 YFSETQ. V shed 3 bases, J shed 5 bases, and the junction held 4 bases outside the gene matches. The length of the CDR3 is 14 residues. The CDR3 region is CASSSTGGNNEQFF. In DNA form, the CDR3 reads TGCGCCAGCAGCTCAACAGGGGGGAACAATGAGCAGTTCTTC.

The rearrangement joins TRBV6-6 to TRBJ2-7; 9 bases agree with TRBD1. This CDR3 is built from 12 residues. Per the germline V gene, CDR1 is MNHNY and CDR2 is SVGAGI (reference sequence). J gave up 1 base and V 10 bases, and 2 bases lay outside the gene matches. The CDR3 DNA is TGTGCCACCGGGACAGGGTCCTACGAGCAGTACTTC. The encoded protein is CATGTGSYEQYF.

The rearrangement joins TRBV3-1 (or the pseudogene TRBV3-2) to TRBJ2-7; D may be TRBD1 (6 bases). V was cut by 4 bases and J by 7 bases, with 17 bases left in between. CDR1 and CDR2 (germline): LGHDT, YNNKEL (reference sequence). CDR3 length equals 14 residues. The CDR3 loop reads CASSRGTRDIEQYF. In nucleotides, the CDR3 is TGTGCCAGCAGCCGGGGGACACGGGATATAGAGCAGTACTTC.

The J gene is TRBJ1-1, the V gene TRBV11-3; D is unresolved. The CDR3 covers 12 residues. Germline-derived CDR1 and CDR2 are SGHNT and YENEEA. V was shortened by 4 bases and J by 3 bases, with 6 bases between the two germline ends. CDR3 protein: CASSSGDTEAFF. As DNA, the CDR3 is TGTGCCAGCAGCTCCGGGGACACTGAAGCTTTCTTT. The full variable domain, in which reference TRBV11-3 and TRBJ1-1 provide the parts outside the CDR3, is EAGVVQSPRYKIIEKKQPVAFWCNPISGHNTLYWYLQNLGQGPELLIRYENEEAVDDSQLPKDRFSAERLKGVDSTLKIQPAELGDSAVYLCASSSGDTEAFFGQGTRLTVV.

This rearrangement joins TRBV2 to TRBJ1-3; 8 bases match TRBD1. Germline CDR1 is SNHLY and CDR2 is FYNNEI. The V segment lost 6 bases and the J segment 4 bases; nucleotides outside the gene matches: 8. The CDR3 consists of 15 residues. CDR3 sequence reads: CASSVTGGYGNTIYF. The CDR3, as DNA: TGTGCCAGCAGCGTAACAGGGGGGTACGGAAACACCATATATTTT.

J is TRBJ2-1 and V is TRBV5-1, with TRBD2 matching over 10 bases. V lost 4 bases, J lost 3 bases, and 10 bases stayed unmatched. CDR1 is SGHRS and CDR2 is YFSETQ in the germline V gene. This CDR3 has 17 amino acids. The CDR3 reads CASSQGLARGLYNEQFF. In nucleotides, the CDR3 is TGCGCCAGCAGCCAGGGACTAGCGAGGGGGCTCTACAATGAGCAGTTCTTC.

The J gene is TRBJ2-1, the V gene TRBV28, with TRBD2 matching 9 bases. From germline, CDR1 is MDHEN and CDR2 SYDVKM. J lost 3 bases, V lost 3 bases, and 6 bases had no gene match. This CDR3 has 16 amino acids. The CDR3 sequence: CASSFSGTSLYNEQFF. CDR3 DNA: TGTGCCAGCAGTTTTTCCGGGACTAGCCTCTACAATGAGCAGTTCTTC.

The rearrangement joins TRBV19 to TRBJ2-7; the D gene is possibly TRBD1 (5 bases). V lost 5 bases and J 2 bases, leaving 13 bases between the germline ends. Germline lookup yields CDR1 LNHDA and CDR2 SQIVND (reference sequence). The CDR3 runs 14 residues. In DNA form, the CDR3 reads TGTGCCAGTAGTGGTCCGGACAAGACCTACGAGCAGTACTTC. Encoded protein: CASSGPDKTYEQYF.

The V gene is TRBV7-8, the J gene TRBJ1-2; no definite D call. The CDR3 consists of 15 residues. CDR1 and CDR2 from the germline V gene are SGHVS and FQNEAQ. Trimming cost V 0 bases and J 2 bases, with 10 bases left between them. The CDR3 protein is CASSLALQANYGYTF. CDR3 sequence (DNA): TGTGCCAGCAGCTTAGCTCTTCAGGCGAACTATGGCTACACCTTC.

The chain has TRBV4-2 and TRBJ2-1; D is possibly TRBD2 (6 bases). V lost 0 bases and J 5 bases, leaving 11 bases between the germline ends. Germline CDR1 and CDR2: LGHNA and YNFKEQ. CDR3 length equals 15 residues. Here the CDR3 DNA reads TGTGCCAGCAGCCAAGATAACGGGAGACACAATGAGCAGTTCTTC. This sequence encodes CASSQDNGRHNEQFF.

The gene calls are TRBV18 and TRBJ1-2; 11 positions match TRBD1. V was pared by 2 bases and J by 6 bases, with 5 bases of the junction left unmatched. Germline-derived CDR1 and CDR2 are KGHSH and LQKENI. The CDR3 covers 15 residues. The CDR3 here is CASSPKDRGLDGYTF. The CDR3 nucleotides read TGTGCCAGCTCACCAAAGGACAGGGGGCTTGATGGCTACACCTTC.

The chain employs TRBV4-1 and TRBJ2-3; 8 bases map to TRBD2. The CDR3 spans 16 residues. Losses at the gene ends were 1 base for V and 4 bases for J; bases not matched to a gene: 7. Germline CDR1 MGHRA, CDR2 YSYEKL. Here the CDR3 reads CASSQGTGRASDTQYF. CDR3 DNA: TGCGCCAGCAGCCAAGGTACCGGGAGGGCCTCAGATACGCAGTATTTT.

The chain couples TRBV7-2 to TRBJ1-2, with TRBD1 as a possible D gene (6 bases). V gave up 3 bases and J gave up 8 bases, with 13 bases separating them. From germline, CDR1 is SGHTA and CDR2 FQGNSA. The CDR3 runs 13 residues. CDR3 coding DNA: TGTGCCAGCAGCTTCCTAGGGGGTGACGGCTACACCTTC. Protein sequence: CASSFLGGDGYTF.